These 12 T cell receptor beta chains originate from one sample sequenced in a study of metastatic and nonmetastatic thyroid tumors. No treatment had been given to any patient before thyroid surgery. TCRdb redid the clone calls on the PCR reads using MiXCR. The sample records about 8,000 clones, 20% to 30% being singletons. Sequences were obtained from adjacent normal tissue. The receptors originated from a female donor with papillary thyroid cancer or a benign thyroid nodule (not recorded which). Some clones in this sample may be carry-over from other donors' samples.

V and J are TRBV12-3 or TRBV12-4 and TRBJ2-2, with 14 bases that match TRBD2. CDR3 length: 18 amino acids. V lost 6 bases, J lost 5 bases, and 11 bases stayed unmatched. The CDR3 coding sequence is TGTGCCAGCAGAAATCATCCGGGACTAGCGGGAGTTACCGGGGAGCTGTTTTTT. Its protein is CASRNHPGLAGVTGELFF.

This clone came up a few times. This chain connects TRBV6-1 to TRBJ2-1, with TRBD1 identical over 9 bases. Germline CDR1 is MNHNS and CDR2 is SASEGT. J lost 7 bases, V lost 10 bases, and 8 bases had no gene match. This CDR3 contains 13 residues. CDR3 sequence (DNA): TGTGCCACTACCGGGACAGGGCTAAATGAGCAGTTCTTC. Translation: CATTGTGLNEQFF.

There are many counts of this clone. The chain employs TRBV3-1 and TRBJ2-1; no firm D call. CDR3 length equals 15 residues. Germline values: CDR1 LGHDT, CDR2 YNNKEL (reference sequence). Trimming took off 3 bases at V and 8 bases at J, with 17 bases between the two ends. The CDR3 loop is CASSHRSSPLDEQFF. The CDR3 region has the DNA TGTGCCAGCAGCCATAGGTCTTCCCCCTTGGATGAGCAGTTCTTC.

The V call is TRBV5-5, the J call TRBJ1-1; D is unclear. Germline CDR1 is SGHKS and CDR2 is YYEKEE (reference sequence). V was clipped by 1 base and J by 8 bases, with 12 bases between them. This CDR3 is built from 13 residues. The CDR3 reads CASSLPGKTEAFF. The DNA of the CDR3 is TGTGCCAGCAGCTTGCCGGGGAAGACGGAAGCTTTCTTT.

The rearrangement links TRBV6-1 to TRBJ2-2; possible D gene TRBD1, 6 bases. Per the germline V gene, CDR1 is MNHNS and CDR2 is SASEGT. V gave up 9 bases and J gave up 4 bases, with 12 bases separating them. The CDR3 has 13 amino acids. The CDR3 here is CASFRGGTGELFF. The CDR3 nucleotides are TGTGCCAGTTTTAGAGGGGGCACCGGGGAGCTGTTTTTT.

This chain links TRBV7-3 with TRBJ2-7, with TRBD1 as a possible D gene (5 bases). With 5 bases removed from V and 6 bases from J, the gap between germline ends came to 14 bases. CDR3 length: 13 residues. Looked up from germline, CDR1 is SGHTA and CDR2 is FQGTGA. CDR3 coding DNA: TGTGCCAGCAGCCCTGGTCTGGGGCTCGAGCAGTACTTC. It translates to CASSPGLGLEQYF.

The rearrangement joins TRBV6-1 to TRBJ2-1; 7 nucleotides match TRBD2. The CDR3 has 14 amino acids. Trimming removed 7 bases from V and 4 bases from J; junction bases left unmatched: 7. CDR1 is MNHNS and CDR2 is SASEGT in the germline V gene. CDR3 in amino acids: CASTAGDRYNEQFF. The CDR3 nucleotides are TGTGCCAGCACGGCGGGGGACCGTTACAATGAGCAGTTCTTC.

This clone was counted between two and nine times. This rearrangement joins TRBV19 to TRBJ2-7; 8 nucleotides agree with TRBD1. Germline V gene data show CDR1 as LNHDA and CDR2 as SQIVND (reference sequence). This CDR3 has 14 amino acids. V trimming: 9 bases; J trimming: 0 bases; junction bases outside the gene matches: 7. CDR3 DNA sequence: TGTGCCAGCTCCACAGGGGGTAGCTCCTACGAGCAGTACGTC. Translation gives CASSTGGSSYEQYV.

This clone was seen ten or more times. The chain combines TRBV30 with TRBJ1-2; TRBD1 aligns across 12 bases. The CDR3 is made up of 15 amino acids. Germline CDR1 reads GTSNPN; CDR2 reads SVGIG (reference sequence). V dropped 4 bases and J dropped 4; count of bases not matched to a gene: 7. CDR3 region: CAWTPGQGASYGYTF. CDR3 coding DNA: TGTGCCTGGACTCCGGGACAGGGGGCGAGCTATGGCTACACCTTC.

At least ten counts were recorded for this clone. The rearrangement uses TRBV18 and TRBJ2-7; D might be TRBD1 or TRBD2, each matching 5 bases. CDR1 and CDR2 (germline): KGHSH, LQKENI. The CDR3 has 13 amino acids. V was trimmed by 5 bases and J by 5 bases, leaving 13 bases between them. CDR3 nucleotide sequence: TGTGCCAGCTCAAGGGGAAAGGGAGACGAGCAGTACGTC. This sequence encodes CASSRGKGDEQYV.

The chain is built from TRBV27 and TRBJ1-1; D is perhaps TRBD1 (5 bases). Germline V gene data show CDR1 as MNHEY and CDR2 as SMNVEV (reference sequence). CDR3 length: 12 residues. V was trimmed by 9 bases and J by 4 bases, leaving 12 bases between them. The CDR3 here is CASLQESTEAFF. DNA for the CDR3: TGTGCCAGTCTACAGGAATCCACTGAAGCTTTCTTT.

This clone was recorded at least ten times. The chain has TRBV5-4 and TRBJ2-2; D is unclear. CDR3 length: 12 residues. Trimming removed 2 bases from V and 6 bases from J, with 5 bases in between. In germline, CDR1 is SGHNT, CDR2 YYREEE (reference sequence). The CDR3 here is CASSFAAGELFF. As DNA, the CDR3 is TGTGCCAGCAGCTTTGCGGCCGGGGAGCTGTTTTTT. Based on the CDR3 plus reference TRBV5-4 and TRBJ2-2, the full variable domain is ETGVTQSPTHLIKTRGQQVTLRCSSQSGHNTVSWYQQALGQGPQFIFQYYREEENGRGNFPPRFSGLQFPNYSSELNVNALELDDSALYLCASSFAAGELFFGEGSRLTVL.